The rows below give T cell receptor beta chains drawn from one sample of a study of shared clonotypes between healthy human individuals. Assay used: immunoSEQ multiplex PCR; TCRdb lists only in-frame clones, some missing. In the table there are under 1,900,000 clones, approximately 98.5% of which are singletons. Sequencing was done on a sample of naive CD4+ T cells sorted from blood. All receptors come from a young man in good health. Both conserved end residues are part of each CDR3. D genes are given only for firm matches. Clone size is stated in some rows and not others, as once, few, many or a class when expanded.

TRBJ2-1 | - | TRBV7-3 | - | CASSPRLSGAYNEQFF | TGTGCCAGCAGCCCCCGCCTTAGCGGAGCCTACAATGAGCAGTTCTTC
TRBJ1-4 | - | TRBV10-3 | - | CAIRGATNEKLFF | TGTGCCATTAGGGGGGCTACTAATGAAAAACTGTTTTTT
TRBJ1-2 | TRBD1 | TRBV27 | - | CASSPRQGAGYGYTF | TGTGCCAGCAGTCCTCGACAGGGGGCTGGCTATGGCTACACCTTC
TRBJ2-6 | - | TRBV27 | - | CASSRSPIMDSRWYSGANVLTF | TGTGCCAGCAGTAGAAGCCCTATCATGGATAGCCGTTGGTACTCTGGGGCCAACGTCCTGACTTTC
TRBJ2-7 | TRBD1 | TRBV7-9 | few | CASSPPGTGPYEQYF | TGTGCCAGCAGCCCACCCGGGACAGGTCCGTACGAGCAGTACTTC
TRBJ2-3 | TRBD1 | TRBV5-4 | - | CASSLGGQAASTDTQYF | TGTGCCAGCAGCTTGGGGGGACAGGCCGCGAGCACAGATACGCAGTATTTT
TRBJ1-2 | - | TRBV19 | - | CASAGNDYGYTF | TGTGCCAGTGCAGGGAATGACTATGGCTACACCTTC
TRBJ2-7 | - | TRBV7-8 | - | CASSLARFWDHPYEQYF | TGTGCCAGCAGCTTAGCGCGCTTCTGGGACCACCCCTACGAGCAGTACTTC
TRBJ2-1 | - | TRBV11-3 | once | CASSLRGTEQFF | TGTGCCAGCAGCTTGAGAGGGACTGAGCAGTTCTTC
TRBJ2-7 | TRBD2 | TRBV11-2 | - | CASSRRLAGGSYEQYF | TGTGCCAGCAGCCGCCGACTAGCGGGGGGATCCTACGAGCAGTACTTC
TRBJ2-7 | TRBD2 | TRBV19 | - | CASSIGLAGSYEQYF | TGTGCCAGTAGTATAGGACTAGCGGGATCCTACGAGCAGTACTTC
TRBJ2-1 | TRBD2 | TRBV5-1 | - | CASTSNAGTSTNEQFF | TGCGCCAGCACCTCGAACGCCGGGACTAGTACGAATGAGCAGTTCTTC
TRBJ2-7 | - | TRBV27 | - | CASSIRSGPYEQYF | TGTGCCAGCAGTATAAGGAGCGGCCCCTACGAGCAGTACTTC
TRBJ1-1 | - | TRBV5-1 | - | CASSLRTESEAFF | TGCGCCAGCAGCCTCCGGACAGAGAGTGAAGCTTTCTTT
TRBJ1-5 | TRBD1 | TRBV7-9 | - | CASSLALAGGSPTNQPQHF | TGTGCCAGCAGCTTAGCGCTGGCAGGGGGCAGTCCGACAAATCAGCCCCAGCATTTT
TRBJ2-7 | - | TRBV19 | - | CASSWGESYEQYF | TGTGCCAGTAGTTGGGGGGAGTCCTACGAGCAGTACTTC
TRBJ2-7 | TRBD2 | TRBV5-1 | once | CASSLGLAYSYEQYF | TGCGCCAGCAGCTTGGGACTAGCGTACTCCTACGAGCAGTACTTC
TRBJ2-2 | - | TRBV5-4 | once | CASSSPSYTGELFF | TGTGCCAGCAGCTCCCCGAGTTATACCGGGGAGCTGTTTTTT
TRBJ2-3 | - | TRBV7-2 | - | CASSPSGDTQYF | TGTGCCAGCAGCCCCTCTGGGGATACGCAGTATTTT
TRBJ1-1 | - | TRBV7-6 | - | CASSTGTNTEAFF | TGTGCCAGCAGCACCGGGACGAACACTGAAGCTTTCTTT
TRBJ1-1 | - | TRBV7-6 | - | CASSLGSQTEAFF | TGTGCCAGCAGCTTGGGGTCGCAAACTGAAGCTTTCTTT
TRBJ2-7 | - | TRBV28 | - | CASSLEPPWEQYF | TGTGCCAGCAGTTTAGAGCCCCCCTGGGAGCAGTACTTC
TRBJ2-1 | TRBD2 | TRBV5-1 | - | CASSLDRRLAGVVNNEQFF | TGCGCCAGCAGCTTGGACCGGCGACTAGCGGGAGTTGTAAACAATGAGCAGTTCTTC
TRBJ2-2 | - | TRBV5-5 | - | CASSLVRDTGELFF | TGTGCCAGCAGCTTGGTTCGGGACACCGGGGAGCTGTTTTTT
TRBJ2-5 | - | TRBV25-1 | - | CASRSDGTWGTQYF | TGTGCCAGCAGGTCTGACGGGACCTGGGGGACCCAGTACTTC
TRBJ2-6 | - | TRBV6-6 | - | CASRGAGTSGANVLTF | TGTGCCAGCAGAGGAGCCGGGACATCTGGGGCCAACGTCCTGACTTTC
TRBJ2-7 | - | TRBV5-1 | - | CASSFSGAREQYF | TGCGCCAGCAGCTTTTCGGGGGCGCGCGAGCAGTACTTC
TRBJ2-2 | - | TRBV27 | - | CASTRGSATGELFF | TGTGCCAGCACCCGGGGGTCGGCCACCGGGGAGCTGTTTTTT
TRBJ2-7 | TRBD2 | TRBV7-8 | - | CASSQEGTSGRYEQYF | TGTGCCAGCAGCCAAGAAGGGACTAGCGGCAGATACGAGCAGTACTTC
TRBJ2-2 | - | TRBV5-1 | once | CASSESSNTGELFF | TGCGCCAGCAGTGAATCCTCGAACACCGGGGAGCTGTTTTTT
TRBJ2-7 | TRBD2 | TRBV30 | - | CAWSAGPSGVHSGEQYF | TGTGCCTGGAGTGCAGGACCTAGCGGGGTCCATTCTGGCGAGCAGTACTTC
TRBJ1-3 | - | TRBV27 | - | CASSLTRAGNTIYF | TGTGCCAGCAGTTTAACTAGGGCTGGAAACACCATATATTTT
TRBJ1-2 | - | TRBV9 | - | CASSPGAQPRSYGYTF | TGTGCCAGCAGCCCAGGGGCACAACCAAGAAGCTATGGCTACACCTTC
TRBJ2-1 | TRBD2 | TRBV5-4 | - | CASSRTSGTYNEQFF | TGTGCCAGCAGCCGGACTAGCGGAACCTACAATGAGCAGTTCTTC
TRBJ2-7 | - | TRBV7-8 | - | CASSLRLGRGTTPYEQYF | TGTGCCAGCAGCTTAAGGCTCGGCCGCGGGACGACGCCCTACGAGCAGTACTTC
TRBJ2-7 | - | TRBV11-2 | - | CASSLDVGRSSYEQYF | TGTGCCAGCAGCTTAGATGTGGGACGGAGCTCCTACGAGCAGTACTTC
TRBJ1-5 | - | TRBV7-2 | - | CASSLGNQPQHF | TGTGCCAGCAGCTTAGGTAATCAGCCCCAGCATTTT
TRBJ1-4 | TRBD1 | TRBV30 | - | CAWSTGGASNEKLFF | TGTGCCTGGAGCACAGGGGGCGCGTCTAATGAAAAACTGTTTTTT
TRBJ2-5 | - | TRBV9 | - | CASSVGEKETQYF | TGTGCCAGCAGCGTAGGGGAAAAGGAGACCCAGTACTTC
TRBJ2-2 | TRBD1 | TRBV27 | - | CASSSRARGPNTGELFF | TGTGCCAGCAGTTCGAGGGCAAGGGGGCCGAACACCGGGGAGCTGTTTTTT
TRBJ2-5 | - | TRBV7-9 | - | CASSPETQYF | TGTGCCAGCAGCCCAGAGACCCAGTACTTC
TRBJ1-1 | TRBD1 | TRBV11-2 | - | CASSLAAGQGDRGAFF | TGTGCCAGCAGCTTAGCCGCGGGACAGGGGGATCGAGGAGCTTTCTTT
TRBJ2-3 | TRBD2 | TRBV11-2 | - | CASSSTLAVVGTDTQYF | TGTGCCAGCAGCTCGACACTAGCGGTTGTGGGCACAGATACGCAGTATTTT
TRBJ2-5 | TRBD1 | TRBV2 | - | CARARDRTQETQYF | TGTGCCAGGGCCAGGGACAGAACTCAAGAGACCCAGTACTTC
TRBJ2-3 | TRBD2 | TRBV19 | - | CASTLTGLAGFPDTQYF | TGTGCCAGTACCTTAACGGGACTAGCGGGGTTTCCAGATACGCAGTATTTT
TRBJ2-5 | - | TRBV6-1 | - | CASSPRTPGETQYF | TGTGCCAGCAGCCCCAGGACTCCAGGGGAGACCCAGTACTTC
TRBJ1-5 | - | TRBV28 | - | CASSLSGQPQHF | TGTGCCAGCAGTTTATCTGGACAGCCCCAGCATTTT
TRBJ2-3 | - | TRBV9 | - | CASSVAQGDTQYF | TGTGCCAGCAGCGTAGCGCAAGGAGATACGCAGTATTTT
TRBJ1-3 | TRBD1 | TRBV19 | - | CASSRTGSGNTIYF | TGTGCCAGTAGTCGGACAGGCTCTGGAAACACCATATATTTT
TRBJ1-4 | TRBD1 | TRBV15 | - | CATSTGGLNEKLFF | TGTGCCACCAGCACAGGGGGGTTGAATGAAAAACTGTTTTTT
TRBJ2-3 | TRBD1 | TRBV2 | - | CASSVQGVTDTQYF | TGTGCCAGCAGTGTACAGGGGGTCACAGATACGCAGTATTTT
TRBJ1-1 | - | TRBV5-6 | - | CASKTKGPTEAFF | TGTGCCTCTAAAACGAAGGGACCTACTGAAGCTTTCTTT
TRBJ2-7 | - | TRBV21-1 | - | CASSKGRADSYEQYF | TGTGCCAGCAGCAAAGGTCGGGCAGATAGCTACGAGCAGTACTTC
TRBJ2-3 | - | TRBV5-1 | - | CASSLKKGLGDRFTDTQYF | TGCGCCAGCAGCTTGAAGAAAGGCCTCGGGGATCGGTTCACAGATACGCAGTATTTT